This T cell receptor beta chain was retrieved from a study of CD8 T cells in ankylosing spondylitis. Study findings and constraints: Reported data indicate significant enrichment of disease-linked clones within matched ankylosing spondylitis synovial fluid.

This CDR3 is built from 16 residues. Germline V gene sequence: CDR1 SGDLS, CDR2 YYNGEE. The V segment lost 3 bases and the J segment 4 bases; nucleotides outside the gene matches: 3. TCRdb reprocessed the 5' RACE reads via MiXCR and lists one record per CDR3 protein. The repertoire holds 20,000 to 30,000 distinct CDR3 sequences, with less than 3% as singletons. This clonotype is medium-sized. Its antigen is not identified. This sequence joins TRBV9 and TRBJ2-2; 13 positions agree with TRBD2. Material: blood, either unsorted or a sorted T cell fraction (not recorded which). The receptor's source is a female donor with ankylosing spondylitis or in good health (not recorded which). The CDR3 is CASSAGTSGTTGELFF. The CDR3 bases are TGTGCCAGCAGCGCCGGGACTAGCGGGACCACCGGGGAGCTGTTTTTT.